One and the same sample provided the 19 T cell receptor beta chains below, sequenced in a study of T-cell memory formation after mild COVID-19. A single record per CDR3 protein comes from TCRdb applying MiXCR to the 5' RACE reads. The sample includes around 130,000 distinct CDR3 sequences, approximately 6.3% seen only once; the top ten take roughly 2%. Sequenced sample: PBMCs or a T cell subset sorted from them (not recorded which). These receptors all come from an adult woman who had mild COVID-19 (a few samples of this study predate the infection). Cell type and time point are not known.

The chain is built from TRBV9 and TRBJ2-1, with 7 bases fitting TRBD2. The CDR3 length is 17 residues. V lost 4 bases to trimming and J lost 0 bases; unmatched junction nucleotides: 10. The germline gives CDR1 SGDLS, CDR2 YYNGEE. CDR3 region: CASSPNSGASSYNEQFF. CDR3 bases: TGTGCCAGCAGCCCCAACAGCGGGGCGAGCTCCTACAATGAGCAGTTCTTC.

This clonotype was detected only a few times. This chain joins TRBV7-2 and TRBJ2-3; tentative D call: TRBD2 (5 bases). Germline V gene data show CDR1 as SGHTA and CDR2 as FQGNSA. The V gene lost 0 bases and the J gene lost 7 bases, with 5 bases spanning the gap. The CDR3 totals 12 residues. The CDR3 nucleotides read TGTGCCAGCAGCTTAGCCGGGAATACGCAGTATTTT. Protein sequence: CASSLAGNTQYF.

This clonotype occurred once. The genes are TRBV7-6 and TRBJ2-2, with D possibly being TRBD2 (7 bases). Germline CDR1 SGHVS, CDR2 FNYEAQ. This CDR3 contains 16 residues. Trimming removed 4 bases at V and 5 bases at J, with 17 bases between. The CDR3 sequence is CASSSQGGAWTGELFF. The DNA of the CDR3 is TGTGCCAGCAGCTCCCAAGGGGGGGCCTGGACCGGGGAGCTGTTTTTT.

The V gene is TRBV20-1, the J gene TRBJ1-1, with D unresolved. Between the trimmed V and J ends, which lost 4 bases and 0 bases, there was a span of 12 bases. CDR1 is DFQATT, CDR2 SNEGSKA, per germline (reference sequence). The CDR3 runs 14 residues. CDR3 amino acids: CSANGRGLNTEAFF. For the CDR3, the DNA is TGCAGTGCTAACGGACGAGGGCTGAACACTGAAGCTTTCTTT.

This clonotype occurred many times. This chain links TRBV20-1 with TRBJ1-4; TRBD1 is a possible D gene (5 bases). V was clipped by 1 base and J by 8 bases, with 11 bases between them. This CDR3 spans 13 amino acids. In germline, CDR1 is DFQATT, CDR2 SNEGSKA (reference sequence). The CDR3 loop is CSARGGRAEKLFF. CDR3 nucleotide sequence: TGCAGTGCTAGAGGGGGCAGGGCGGAAAAACTGTTTTTT.

This clonotype has a handful of counts. The V and J genes are TRBV20-1 and TRBJ1-1; D gene unclear. CDR1 is DFQATT and CDR2 is SNEGSKA in the germline V gene (reference sequence). Trimming removed 5 bases at V and 2 bases at J, with 15 bases between. The CDR3 has 14 residues. The DNA for the CDR3 is TGCAGTGCTGCGCACCGCCCGGTTAACACTGAAGCTTTCTTT. Translating it yields CSAAHRPVNTEAFF.

The chain joins TRBV4-2 to TRBJ2-5; D gene uncertain. The CDR3 has 13 residues. Germline CDR1 reads LGHNA; CDR2 reads YNFKEQ. V was pared by 6 bases and J by 1 base, with 9 bases between. The CDR3 DNA reads as TGTGCCAGCAGAAGGGATGTCCAAGAGACCCAGTACTTC. Translating it yields CASRRDVQETQYF.

The rearrangement uses TRBV20-1 and TRBJ2-1; perhaps TRBD2 as D (6 bases). V was shortened by 8 bases and J by 9 bases, with 26 bases between the two germline ends. Germline V CDR1 and CDR2: DFQATT, SNEGSKA (reference sequence). There are 15 residues in the CDR3. The CDR3 reads CSSSKLVLRRGEQFF. As DNA, the CDR3 is TGCAGTTCCAGTAAGCTAGTTCTTCGGAGGGGTGAGCAGTTCTTC.

The chain links TRBV7-2 to TRBJ2-1, with D possibly TRBD2 on 5 matching bases. Germline assignment: CDR1 SGHTA and CDR2 FQGNSA. The CDR3 is made up of 13 amino acids. V dropped 2 bases and J dropped 8 bases, with 10 bases sitting between them. Here the CDR3 DNA reads TGTGCCAGCAGCTTACGAGGGCGGGATGAGCAGTTCTTC. This translates into CASSLRGRDEQFF.

This clonotype appeared a few times. The chain carries TRBV4-1 and TRBJ2-7, with D hard to call. The germline V gene encodes CDR1 MGHRA and CDR2 YSYEKL. The germline V and J ends were trimmed by 9 bases and 5 bases, with 8 bases remaining between them. This CDR3 comprises 10 residues. The CDR3 DNA is TGCGCCAGTCAGGTCGACGAGCAGTACTTC. Residues: CASQVDEQYF.

V usage is TRBV5-1 and J usage is TRBJ2-1; possible D gene TRBD2, 5 bases. The germline V gene encodes CDR1 SGHRS and CDR2 YFSETQ. The CDR3 runs 15 residues. V gave up 4 bases and J gave up 2 bases, with 13 bases separating them. The CDR3 loop reads CASSEDSGPYNEQFF. DNA of the CDR3: TGCGCCAGCAGCGAGGACTCCGGGCCCTACAATGAGCAGTTCTTC.

This clonotype occurred a few times. The chain has TRBV5-5 and TRBJ1-1; perhaps TRBD1 as D (5 bases). V lost 4 bases to trimming and J lost 1 base, with 14 bases between them. The CDR3 consists of 15 residues. Germline V gives CDR1 SGHKS, CDR2 YYEKEE (reference sequence). This CDR3 reads CASSQNQGRNTEAFF. Here the CDR3 DNA reads TGTGCCAGCAGCCAAAATCAGGGTCGGAACACTGAAGCTTTCTTT.

Only a few counts were recorded for this clonotype. This rearrangement joins TRBV20-1 to TRBJ2-2, with 8 bases identical to TRBD1. The V segment lost 6 bases and the J segment 4 bases; nucleotides outside the gene matches: 7. The CDR3 runs 14 residues. Germline V gene data show CDR1 as DFQATT and CDR2 as SNEGSKA (reference sequence). The CDR3 sequence: CSAQDRAGTGELFF. The CDR3 DNA reads as TGCAGTGCCCAGGACAGGGCGGGCACCGGGGAGCTGTTTTTT.

This clonotype came up a few times. The rearrangement uses TRBV4-3 and TRBJ1-1, with unresolved D. This CDR3 is 13 amino acids long. CDR1 and CDR2 (germline): LGHNA, YSLEER. Trimming took off 1 base at V and 2 bases at J, with 5 bases between the two ends. The chain's CDR3 is CASSQVGNTEAFF. Here the CDR3 DNA reads TGCGCCAGCAGCCAAGTGGGTAACACTGAAGCTTTCTTT.

This clonotype was seen a handful of times. The chain has TRBV4-3 and TRBJ2-7; 13 nucleotides line up with TRBD2. Germline assignment: CDR1 LGHNA and CDR2 YSLEER. Unmatched junction bases numbered 8, after V lost 2 bases and J lost 4 bases. CDR3 size: 17 residues. CDR3 in DNA: TGCGCCAGCAGCCAAAGGTTACTAGCGGGAGGGAGGTACGAGCAGTACTTC. Translation: CASSQRLLAGGRYEQYF.

This clonotype was observed a few times. The rearrangement links TRBV10-3 to TRBJ2-7; 12 bases are shared with TRBD2. V shed 6 bases, J shed 4 bases, and the junction held 7 bases outside the gene matches. The CDR3 runs to 15 residues. CDR1 is ENHRY and CDR2 is SYGVKD in the germline V gene. The CDR3 sequence: CAISELAGGLYEQYF. DNA of the CDR3: TGTGCCATCAGCGAACTAGCGGGAGGCCTTTACGAGCAGTACTTC.

This clonotype was recorded many times. The J gene is TRBJ2-3, the V gene TRBV11-2, with D perhaps matching TRBD1 (6 bases). The V end was cut by 2 bases, the J end by 1 base, with 13 bases between. The germline V gene has CDR1 SGHAT and CDR2 FQNNGV. The CDR3 has 16 amino acids. CDR3 residues: CASSLRTDSGTDTQYF. In DNA, the CDR3 is TGTGCCAGCAGCTTAAGAACGGACAGCGGCACAGATACGCAGTATTTT.

The rearrangement joins TRBV6-4 to TRBJ2-1; 11 bases line up with TRBD2. Per the germline V gene, CDR1 is MRHNA and CDR2 is SNTAGT. There are 19 residues in the CDR3. Germline trimming cut 6 bases from V and 7 bases from J; bases unmatched to any gene: 20. The CDR3 DNA follows: TGTGCCAGCAGCGGAGAGGCCAGAGTAGCGGGAGGGGCAGGGAATGAGCAGTTCTTC. As protein: CASSGEARVAGGAGNEQFF.

Only a few counts were recorded for this clonotype. The gene calls are TRBV7-8 and TRBJ1-3; D is undetermined. V lost 1 base and J 0 bases, leaving 4 bases between the germline ends. The CDR3 has 14 residues. CDR1 and CDR2 (germline): SGHVS, FQNEAQ. The CDR3 reads CASSLGISGNTIYF. CDR3 coding DNA: TGTGCCAGCAGCTTAGGAATCTCTGGAAACACCATATATTTT.